This T cell receptor beta chain appears in the sequencing data of a study of early T cells in non-severe SARS-CoV-2 infection. The wider study: Chains were unpaired, as sequencing was done on bulk RNA from unsorted whole blood. Study-wide points: Missing private and CD4 specificities, VDJdb matching favored anti-spike CD8 responses.

The CDR3 totals 19 residues. V dropped 0 bases and J dropped 1 base, with 16 bases sitting between them. Germline V gene lookup returns CDR1 MNHEY and CDR2 SVGAGI. Individual cDNA molecules were tagged with unique molecular identifiers, the study reported. TCRdb re-called the 5' RACE reads through MiXCR, storing one row per CDR3 protein. The top ten hold around 4.5% of the sample, which has 35,000 to 50,000 distinct CDR3 sequences, about 7% seen once. With respect to this clonotype: Antigen: not known. With a much larger clone just one base away, this may be a read error.

The material sequenced was whole blood. The sequence derives from an adult who was a healthcare worker with PCR-confirmed SARS-CoV-2 infection or an uninfected control (not recorded which). The chain is built from TRBV6-5 and TRBJ2-6, with D unresolved. In DNA form, the CDR3 reads TGTGCCAGCAGTTACTCTATTTGGAAACCGGCTTCTGGGGCCAACGTCCTGACTTTC. It specifies CASSYSIWKPASGANVLTF.